These T cell receptor beta chains were read from a single sample in a study of T-cell reconstitution after alpha-beta-depleted transplantation in children. Each CDR3 protein is one row after TCRdb ran MiXCR on the PCR reads. The table has just under 550,000 distinct CDR3 sequences, around 20% seen once. Sequenced material: PBMCs from the stem cell graft donor, taken from the stem cell graft. The source is a human donor who donated a stem cell graft to a child with acute lymphoblastic leukemia. Both conserved end residues are part of each CDR3. Fields, in order: V gene, J gene, CDR3 protein.

>TRBV6-1|TRBJ2-1
CASSEARLAGSYNEQFF
>TRBV20-1|TRBJ1-4
CSARDGGAKEKLFF
>TRBV20-1|TRBJ2-5
CSARGGAPQETQYF
>TRBV9|TRBJ2-2
CASSPGTRVSSGITGELFF
>TRBV10-2|TRBJ2-3
CASSEVRTITDTQYF
>TRBV5-1|TRBJ2-1
CASSFSANEQFF
>TRBV13|TRBJ2-1
CASSSPSGLVEQFF
>TRBV6-1|TRBJ1-5
CASSRGQGVDAQHF
>TRBV15|TRBJ2-3
CATRQGARDTQYF
>TRBV7-2|TRBJ1-2
CASSLANAGDGYTF
>TRBV29-1|TRBJ2-7
CSVWGWAGGYEQYF
>TRBV5-1|TRBJ2-5
CASSLTAGVSQETQYF
>TRBV13|TRBJ1-2
CASSRYGQTGLNYGYTF
>TRBV3-1|TRBJ2-7
CASSQSASGIYEQYF
>TRBV29-1|TRBJ2-5
CSVGTGIQETQYF
>TRBV5-1|TRBJ2-4
CASSLSSGKSQNIQYF
>TRBV29-1|TRBJ2-7
CSFTRDFYEQYF
>TRBV5-5|TRBJ2-5
CASSLGPGTLEWETQYF
>TRBV19|TRBJ2-1
CASSISSGRGWGNEQFF
>TRBV7-9|TRBJ1-1
CASTLEVLRQNTEAFF
>TRBV20-1|TRBJ2-3
CSASGRGAGDTQYF
>TRBV14|TRBJ2-5
CASSQSMSGNQETQYF
>TRBV5-1|TRBJ2-3
CACSLSGTSGYTDTQYF
>TRBV4-2|TRBJ2-7
CASSPPGTNPIEQYF
>TRBV20-1|TRBJ2-3
CSATQSAPTDTQYF
>TRBV12-3/TRBV12-4|TRBJ2-3
CASSLMSRDKESGSRTDTQYF
>TRBV10-3|TRBJ2-3
CATNGRTDTQYF
>TRBV27|TRBJ1-1
CASNSPGATEAFF